These 23 T cell receptor beta chains were all obtained from the same sample, sequenced in a study of early T cells in non-severe SARS-CoV-2 infection. TCRdb analysed the 5' RACE reads with MiXCR anew, one entry per CDR3 protein. The table lists about 28,000 distinct CDR3 sequences, approximately 6.4% of them singletons. The specimen was whole blood, collected at baseline. Source of these receptors: an adult who was a healthcare worker with PCR-confirmed SARS-CoV-2 infection or an uninfected control (not recorded which).

In the case of this clonotype: The junction does not match germline at one end; this may be a read error. The chain uses TRBV4-1 and TRBJ1-5, with no clear D. The germline gives CDR1 MGHRA, CDR2 YSYEKL. This CDR3 spans 15 amino acids. As DNA, the CDR3 is TGCGCCAGCAGCCAAGATCTAATCGGTGGGCAGCCGCAGCATTTT. Amino acids: CASSQDLIGGQPQHF.

This clonotype was detected only a few times. CDR3 sequence: CASSIGTATGELFF. In DNA, the CDR3 is TGTGCCAGTAGTATTGGTACAGCCACCGGGGAGCTGTTTTTT. The chain carries TRBV19 and TRBJ2-2; D uncertain. The ends were cut back, 3 bases at V and 4 bases at J, with 9 bases in the middle. This CDR3 is 14 amino acids long. Germline V CDR1 and CDR2: LNHDA, SQIVND (reference sequence).

This chain connects TRBV15 to TRBJ2-1; possibly TRBD2 for D (5 bases). The V and J ends lost 2 bases and 2 bases respectively, with 16 bases between them. Germline values: CDR1 LNHNV, CDR2 YYDKDF (reference sequence). The CDR3 runs 17 residues. CDR3 nucleotides: TGTGCCACCAGCAGAAGGAGGCTAGCTGCTACCTACAATGAGCAGTTCTTC. Its protein is CATSRRRLAATYNEQFF.

This clonotype was detected many times. The gene calls are TRBV19 and TRBJ1-5; D possibly corresponds to TRBD1 (6 bases). The CDR3 is made up of 16 amino acids. Looked up from germline, CDR1 is LNHDA and CDR2 is SQIVND (reference sequence). The germline V and J ends were trimmed by 6 bases and 0 bases, with 15 bases remaining between them. This chain's CDR3 is CASSRTGFYSNQPQHF. The CDR3 DNA is TGTGCCAGTAGCCGAACAGGGTTTTATAGCAATCAGCCCCAGCATTTT.

In its sample, this clonotype was seen many times. V and J are TRBV5-5 and TRBJ1-6; 9 nucleotides agree with TRBD1. The V gene's germline CDR1 is SGHKS and CDR2 YYEKEE (reference sequence). V trimming: 3 bases; J trimming: 5 bases; junction bases outside the gene matches: 0. This CDR3 is 14 amino acids long. CDR3 nucleotide sequence: TGTGCCAGCAGCTGGACAGGGGATAATTCACCCCTCCACTTT. This sequence encodes CASSWTGDNSPLHF. The whole variable domain, filled in from reference TRBV5-5 and TRBJ1-6, reads DAGVTQSPTHLIKTRGQQVTLRCSPISGHKSVSWYQQVLGQGPQFIFQYYEKEERGRGNFPDRFSARQFPNYSSELNVNALLLGDSALYLCASSWTGDNSPLHFGNGTRLTVT.

This clonotype was seen many times. The chain combines TRBV6-5 with TRBJ1-2; TRBD1 matches at 7 bases. The CDR3 contains 15 residues. The V segment lost 6 bases and the J segment 6 bases; nucleotides outside the gene matches: 13. Germline V gene lookup returns CDR1 MNHEY and CDR2 SVGAGI. CDR3 sequence (DNA): TGTGCCAGCAGCTCCTCCCAAACAGGGGATAATGGCTACACCTTC. This translates into CASSSSQTGDNGYTF.

There are many counts of this clonotype. The genes are TRBV19 and TRBJ2-7, with TRBD2 matching over 9 bases. The CDR3 loop spans 14 amino acids. V was pared by 5 bases and J by 1 base, with 3 bases of the junction left unmatched. Germline CDR1 LNHDA, CDR2 SQIVND (reference sequence). The CDR3 is CASSFSGGSYEQYF. The CDR3 DNA follows: TGTGCCAGTAGTTTTAGCGGGGGATCCTACGAGCAGTACTTC.

This clonotype occurred many times. The chain employs TRBV7-9 and TRBJ1-2; D not resolved. The length of the CDR3 is 14 residues. The V gene's germline CDR1 is SEHNR and CDR2 FQNEAQ (reference sequence). The V end was cut by 2 bases, the J end by 6 bases, with 13 bases between. DNA of the CDR3: TGTGCCAGCAGCTTATTCTTTCGTGATGATGGCTACACCTTC. This encodes CASSLFFRDDGYTF.

V gene TRBV28 combines with J gene TRBJ1-1; D perhaps matches TRBD1 (6 bases). Germline CDR1 reads MDHEN; CDR2 reads SYDVKM. This CDR3 has 15 amino acids. V was pared by 2 bases and J by 4 bases, with 14 bases between. For the CDR3, the DNA is TGTGCCAGCAGTTTAAGTCACAGGGCCGGCACTGAAGCTTTCTTT. This translates into CASSLSHRAGTEAFF.

Of note for this clonotype: A read error is possible here, since a much larger clone lies one base away. The rearrangement joins TRBV28 to TRBJ2-5; TRBD2 matches at 8 bases. The V and J ends lost 5 bases and 5 bases, in that order; junction bases with no gene match: 10. CDR1 MDHEN and CDR2 SYDVKM come from the germline V gene. This CDR3 contains 15 residues. The CDR3 DNA reads as TGTGCCAGCAGTACCCCTCGGACTAGCTCGGAGACCCAGTACTTC. This translates into CASSTPRTSSETQYF.

This clonotype was detected ten times or more. V gene TRBV25-1 combines with J gene TRBJ1-4, with a tentative D call TRBD1 (6 bases). V gave up 6 bases and J gave up 7 bases, with 21 bases separating them. This CDR3 has 16 residues. CDR1 is MGHDK and CDR2 is SYGVNS in the germline V gene. CDR3 in DNA: TGTGCCAGCAGCCCCGGAGCGGGGGGCGGGTTTGAAAAACTGTTTTTT. It encodes CASSPGAGGGFEKLFF.

Ten or more counts support this clonotype. CDR3 coding DNA: TGTGCCAGCAGGCCCCCGGGACTAGCGGGGTCTGAGCAGTTCTTC. It yields the protein CASRPPGLAGSEQFF. This rearrangement joins TRBV6-2 or TRBV6-3 to TRBJ2-1, with TRBD2 matching over 13 bases. The CDR3 is made up of 15 amino acids. V shed 6 bases, J shed 9 bases, and the junction held 8 bases outside the gene matches. Germline-derived CDR1 and CDR2 are MNHEY and SVGEGT.

In its sample, this clonotype was seen a few times. This chain uses TRBV18 with TRBJ2-7, with D perhaps matching TRBD2 (6 bases). V dropped 2 bases and J dropped 0 bases, with 8 bases sitting between them. Per the germline V gene, CDR1 is KGHSH and CDR2 is LQKENI. The CDR3 length is 14 residues. CDR3 DNA sequence: TGTGCCAGCTCACCAAGACTAGACTCCTACGAGCAGTACTTC. Its protein is CASSPRLDSYEQYF.

There are many counts of this clonotype. The V gene is TRBV20-1, the J gene TRBJ2-1, with 8 bases aligning to TRBD1. J was trimmed by 0 bases and V by 4 bases; bases with no gene match: 5. The CDR3 runs 15 residues. CDR1 is DFQATT, CDR2 SNEGSKA, per germline (reference sequence). The CDR3 region is CSANRQGSSYNEQFF. The DNA of the CDR3 is TGCAGTGCTAATAGACAGGGGAGCTCCTACAATGAGCAGTTCTTC.

This clonotype showed up many times. This chain links TRBV12-3 or TRBV12-4 with TRBJ1-6; D is uncertain. The V end lost 6 bases, the J end lost 3 bases, and 12 bases lay between the germline ends. The CDR3 runs to 15 residues. CDR3 region: CASSRSGSYNSPLHF. The CDR3 region has the DNA TGTGCCAGCAGCAGATCCGGGAGCTATAATTCACCCCTCCACTTT.

This clonotype came up many times. The chain couples TRBV5-6 to TRBJ2-1; 8 bases are shared with TRBD2. The CDR3 sequence is 14 residues long. With V trimmed by 4 bases and J by 9 bases, 9 bases remained unmatched. Germline loops: CDR1 SGHDT, CDR2 YYEEEE. The CDR3: CASSPGLGDSEQFF. DNA of the CDR3: TGTGCCAGCAGCCCGGGACTAGGTGACAGTGAGCAGTTCTTC. The variable domain in full, completed from reference TRBV5-6 and TRBJ2-1, reads DAGVTQSPTHLIKTRGQQVTLRCSPKSGHDTVSWYQQALGQGPQFIFQYYEEEERQRGNFPDRFSGHQFPNYSSELNVNALLLGDSALYLCASSPGLGDSEQFFGPGTRLTVL.

This clonotype was detected ten times or more. The rearrangement links TRBV9 to TRBJ1-4; 12 nucleotides line up with TRBD1. Looked up from germline, CDR1 is SGDLS and CDR2 is YYNGEE. The CDR3 totals 19 residues. V was clipped by 2 bases and J by 1 base; unmatched bases: 9. In DNA, the CDR3 is TGTGCCAGCAGCGTCCCGGGACAGGGGGCCCGTCGAACTAATGAAAAACTGTTTTTT. It specifies CASSVPGQGARRTNEKLFF.

This clonotype was observed many times. V usage is TRBV19 and J usage is TRBJ2-7; D ambiguous. Germline V gives CDR1 LNHDA, CDR2 SQIVND (reference sequence). V was trimmed by 4 bases and J by 1 base, leaving 5 bases between them. The length of the CDR3 is 12 residues. This CDR3 is CASSTQSYEQYF. The CDR3 DNA reads as TGTGCCAGTAGTACCCAGTCCTACGAGCAGTACTTC. Complete variable domain (other parts from reference TRBV19 and TRBJ2-7): DGGITQSPKYLFRKEGQNVTLSCEQNLNHDAMYWYRQDPGQGLRLIYYSQIVNDFQKGDIAEGYSVSREKKESFPLTVTSAQKNPTAFYLCASSTQSYEQYFGPGTRLTVT.

This clonotype showed up many times. This chain joins TRBV20-1 and TRBJ1-1; possibly TRBD1 for D (5 bases). The CDR3 consists of 11 residues. Trimming cost V 6 bases and J 10 bases, with 15 bases left between them. CDR1 DFQATT and CDR2 SNEGSKA come from the germline V gene (reference sequence). CDR3 protein: CSAPRIGVAFF. The CDR3, as DNA: TGCAGTGCGCCGCGAATAGGGGTAGCTTTCTTT.

There are many counts of this clonotype. J is TRBJ2-7 and V is TRBV5-1; D is perhaps TRBD1 (6 bases). The CDR3 runs 12 residues. Germline values: CDR1 SGHRS, CDR2 YFSETQ. V gave up 0 bases and J gave up 5 bases, with 6 bases separating them. The CDR3 here is CASSLDRDEQYF. The CDR3 DNA is TGCGCCAGCAGCTTGGACAGGGACGAGCAGTACTTC.

This clonotype has at least ten counts. CDR3 sequence (DNA): TGTGCCAGCAGCCGGGACAATGAGCAGTTCTTC. This codes for CASSRDNEQFF. The chain joins TRBV9 to TRBJ2-1; D unclear. Germline V CDR1 and CDR2: SGDLS, YYNGEE. The CDR3 covers 11 residues. V dropped 4 bases and J dropped 5 bases, with 4 bases sitting between them.

This clonotype was counted between two and nine times. The rearrangement uses TRBV5-1 and TRBJ1-1, with TRBD1 as a possible D gene (6 bases). Germline loops: CDR1 SGHRS, CDR2 YFSETQ. The CDR3 sequence is 15 residues long. With 1 base removed from V and 1 base from J, the gap between germline ends came to 11 bases. CDR3 in amino acids: CASSLSGGANTEAFF. CDR3 nucleotides: TGCGCCAGCAGCTTGTCCGGGGGGGCGAACACTGAAGCTTTCTTT. The complete variable domain, with remaining parts taken from reference TRBV5-1 and TRBJ1-1, reads KAGVTQTPRYLIKTRGQQVTLSCSPISGHRSVSWYQQTPGQGLQFLFEYFSETQRNKGNFPGRFSGRQFSNSRSEMNVSTLELGDSALYLCASSLSGGANTEAFFGQGTRLTVV.

The chain uses TRBV7-9 and TRBJ2-3; no firm D call. V was pared by 8 bases and J by 0 bases, with 9 bases between. CDR1 is SEHNR and CDR2 is FQNEAQ in the germline V gene (reference sequence). The CDR3 spans 13 residues. CDR3 nucleotide sequence: TGTGCCAGCGATTCCGGGAGCACAGATACGCAGTATTTT. Its protein product is CASDSGSTDTQYF.